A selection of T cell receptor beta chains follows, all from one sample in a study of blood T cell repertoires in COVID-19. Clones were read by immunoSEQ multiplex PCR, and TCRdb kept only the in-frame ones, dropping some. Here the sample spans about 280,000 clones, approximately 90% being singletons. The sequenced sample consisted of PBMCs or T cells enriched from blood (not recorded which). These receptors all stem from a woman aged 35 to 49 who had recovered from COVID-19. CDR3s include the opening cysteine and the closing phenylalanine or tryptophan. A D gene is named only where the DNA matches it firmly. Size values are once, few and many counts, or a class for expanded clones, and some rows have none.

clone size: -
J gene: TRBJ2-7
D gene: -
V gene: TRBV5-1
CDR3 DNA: TGCGCCAGCAGCTTGTTGGAGGGCGGATACTACGAGCAGTACTTC
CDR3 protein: CASSLLEGGYYEQYF

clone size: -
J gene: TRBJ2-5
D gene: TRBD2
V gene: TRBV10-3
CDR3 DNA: TGTGCCATCAGTGACTTGACTAGCGGTGCACAAGAGACCCAGTACTTC
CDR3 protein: CAISDLTSGAQETQYF

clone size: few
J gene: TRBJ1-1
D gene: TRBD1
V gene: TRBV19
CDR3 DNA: TGTGCCAGTAGTATCTTCGGGACAGAGAACACTGAAGCTTTCTTT
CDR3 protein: CASSIFGTENTEAFF

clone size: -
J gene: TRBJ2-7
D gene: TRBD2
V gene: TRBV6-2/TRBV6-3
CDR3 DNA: TGTGCCAGCAGCACTAGCGGGTTTTTCACAGGGGACGAGCAGTACTTC
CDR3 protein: CASSTSGFFTGDEQYF

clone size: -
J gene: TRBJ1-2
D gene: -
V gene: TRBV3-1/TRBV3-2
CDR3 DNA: TGTGCCAGCACCCTAACCGGGGGATTCTATGGCTACACCTTC
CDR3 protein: CASTLTGGFYGYTF

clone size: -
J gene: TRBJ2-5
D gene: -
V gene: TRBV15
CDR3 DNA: TGTGCCACCAGCAGAGGACGGGACACCTCAAGAGAGGGGACCCAGTACTTC
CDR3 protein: CATSRGRDTSREGTQYF

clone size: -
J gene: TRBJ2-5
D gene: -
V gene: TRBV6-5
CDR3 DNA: TGTGCCAGCAGGGCTGTCGGGGATAGCGGGACCCAGTACTTC
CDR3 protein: CASRAVGDSGTQYF

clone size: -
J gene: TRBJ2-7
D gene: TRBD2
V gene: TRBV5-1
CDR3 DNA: TGCGCCAGCAGCAATAGCGGGAGGCTTGAGCAGTACTTC
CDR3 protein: CASSNSGRLEQYF

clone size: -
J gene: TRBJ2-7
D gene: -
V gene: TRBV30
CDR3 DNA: TGTGCCTGGAGTTTCGACAGAAGCTCCTACGAGCAGTACTTC
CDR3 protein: CAWSFDRSSYEQYF

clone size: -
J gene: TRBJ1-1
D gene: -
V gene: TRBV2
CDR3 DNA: TGTGCCAGCAGTACCAGGGGAATTGAAGCTTTCTTT
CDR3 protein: CASSTRGIEAFF

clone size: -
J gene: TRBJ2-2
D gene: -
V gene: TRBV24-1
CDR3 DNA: TGTGCCACCAGGTCGAACAATTTCACCGGGGAGCTGTTTTTT
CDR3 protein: CATRSNNFTGELFF

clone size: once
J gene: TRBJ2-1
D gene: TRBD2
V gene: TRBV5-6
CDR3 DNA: TGTGCCAGCAGCTTGGGACTAGCGGTATCTGAGCAGTTCTTC
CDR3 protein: CASSLGLAVSEQFF

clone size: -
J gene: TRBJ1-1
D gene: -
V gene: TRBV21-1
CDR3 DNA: TGTGCCAGCAGCAAAGCGCCAACAGCTCAAATGAACACTGAAGCTTTCTTT
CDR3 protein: CASSKAPTAQMNTEAFF

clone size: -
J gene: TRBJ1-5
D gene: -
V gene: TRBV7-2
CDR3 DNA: TGTGCCAGCAGCTTGTCAGCCTGGTTAGGGAGAGGTCAGCCCCAGCATTTT
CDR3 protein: CASSLSAWLGRGQPQHF

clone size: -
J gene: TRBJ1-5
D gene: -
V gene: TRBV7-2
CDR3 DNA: TGTGCCAGCAGCTTAAGTAGAAATCAGCCCCAGCATTTT
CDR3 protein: CASSLSRNQPQHF

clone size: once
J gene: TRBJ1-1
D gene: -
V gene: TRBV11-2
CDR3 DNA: TGTGCCAGCAGCTTTCGGGGAGAAACTGAAGCTTTCTTT
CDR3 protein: CASSFRGETEAFF

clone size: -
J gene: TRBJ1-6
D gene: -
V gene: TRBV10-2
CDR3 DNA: TGCGCCAGCGGGGACCCCCGGGACATTAATTCACCCCTCCACTTT
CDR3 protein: CASGDPRDINSPLHF

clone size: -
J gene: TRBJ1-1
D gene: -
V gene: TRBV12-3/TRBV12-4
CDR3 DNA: TGTGCCAGCAGTCCGAGGGAGGGCACTGAAGCTTTCTTT
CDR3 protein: CASSPREGTEAFF

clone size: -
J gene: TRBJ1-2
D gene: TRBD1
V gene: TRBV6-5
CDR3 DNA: TGTGCCAGCAGCTACGGGACAGGGATTGGCTACACCTTC
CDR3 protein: CASSYGTGIGYTF

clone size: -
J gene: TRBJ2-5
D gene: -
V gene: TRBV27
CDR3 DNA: TGTGCCAGCAGTTTATCGGAGTCGCGGGAGACCCAGTACTTC
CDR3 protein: CASSLSESRETQYF

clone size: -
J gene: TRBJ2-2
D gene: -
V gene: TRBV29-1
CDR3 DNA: TGCAGCGTTAACGGGATTAACACCGGGGAGCTGTTTTTT
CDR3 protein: CSVNGINTGELFF

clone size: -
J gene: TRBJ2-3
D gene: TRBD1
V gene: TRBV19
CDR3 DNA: TGTGCCAGTAGTAACCACAGGGGGCAGGGCACAGATACGCAGTATTTT
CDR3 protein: CASSNHRGQGTDTQYF

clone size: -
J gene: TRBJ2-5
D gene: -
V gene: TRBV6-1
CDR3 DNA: TGTGCCAGCAGTGAAGTATGGGGGGTGGAGACCCAGTACTTC
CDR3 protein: CASSEVWGVETQYF

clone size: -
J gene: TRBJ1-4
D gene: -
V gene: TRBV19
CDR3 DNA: TGTGCCAGTTCATCAGGGGCAACTAATGAAAAACTGTTTTTT
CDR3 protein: CASSSGATNEKLFF

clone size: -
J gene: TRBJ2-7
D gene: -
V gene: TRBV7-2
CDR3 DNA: TGTGCCAGCAGCTTTCTAGGGGATTTTGGCGAGCAGTACTTC
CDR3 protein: CASSFLGDFGEQYF

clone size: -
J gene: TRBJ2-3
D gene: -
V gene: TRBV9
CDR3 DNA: TGTGCCAGCGGGTGGACAGACCTGAGCACAGATACGCAGTATTTT
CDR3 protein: CASGWTDLSTDTQYF

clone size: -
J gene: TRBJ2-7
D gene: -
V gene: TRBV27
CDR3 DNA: TGTGCCAGCAGTTCCTACCCCTCCTACGAGCAGTACTTC
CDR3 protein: CASSSYPSYEQYF

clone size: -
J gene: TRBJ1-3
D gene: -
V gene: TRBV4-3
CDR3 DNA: TGCGCCAGCAGCCTTGGGCCCGGAAACACCATATATTTT
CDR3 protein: CASSLGPGNTIYF

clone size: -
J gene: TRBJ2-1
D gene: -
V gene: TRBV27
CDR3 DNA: TGTGCCAGCCGTGGACTTTCGGTCGATGAGCAGTTCTTC
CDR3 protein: CASRGLSVDEQFF